Below are 13 T cell receptor beta chains sequenced from a single sample in a study of beta chain features in type 1 diabetes. The study reverse transcribed the entire isolated RNA, so it sequenced expressed TCRB transcripts. Sequencing was performed with immunoSEQ multiplex PCR; in TCRdb, only in-frame clones are kept and a portion is missing. The sample yields about 620,000 clones, roughly 16% seen once. The sample taken for sequencing was naive CD4+ T cells from blood. The receptors here all came from a young man in good health.

The J gene is TRBJ2-5, the V gene TRBV27; D not certain. The CDR3 length is 12 residues. V was cut by 4 bases and J by 5 bases, with 8 bases left in between. Germline-derived CDR1 and CDR2 are MNHEY and SMNVEV (reference sequence). The CDR3 reads CASSSSSETQYF. The CDR3 coding sequence is TGTGCCAGCAGTTCAAGTTCGGAGACCCAGTACTTC.

This clone has only a few counts. The rearrangement joins TRBV7-2 to TRBJ2-5; D gene uncertain. In germline, CDR1 is SGHTA, CDR2 FQGNSA. CDR3 length equals 13 residues. V was trimmed by 2 bases and J by 1 base, leaving 5 bases between them. The DNA for the CDR3 is TGTGCCAGCAGCTTAAATATCCAAGAGACCCAGTACTTC. Encoded protein: CASSLNIQETQYF.

DNA of the CDR3: TGTGCCAGCAGCTTGGGACGGGACTCCTACGAGCAGTACTTC. Its protein product is CASSLGRDSYEQYF. This chain joins TRBV5-6 and TRBJ2-7, with a weak D call TRBD2 (5 bases). Germline V gene data show CDR1 as SGHDT and CDR2 as YYEEEE. The CDR3 loop spans 14 amino acids. The V end lost 0 bases, the J end lost 0 bases, and 7 bases lay between the germline ends.

This clone was seen a few times. The gene calls are TRBV23-1 and TRBJ2-3; 8 bases map to TRBD1. TRBV23-1 is sorted into the ORF group, with uncertain function. The CDR3 totals 16 residues. V was pared by 2 bases and J by 3 bases, with 7 bases of the junction left unmatched. This CDR3 is CASSQTQGALTDTQYF. The CDR3 nucleotides are TGCGCCAGCAGTCAAACTCAGGGGGCCTTGACAGATACGCAGTATTTT.

This sequence joins TRBV5-6 and TRBJ2-7, with D possibly TRBD1 on 6 matching bases. CDR3 length equals 15 residues. V was clipped by 4 bases and J by 4 bases, with 18 bases between them. CDR1 is SGHDT and CDR2 is YYEEEE in the germline V gene. CDR3 sequence reads: CASSGGPTGLYEQYF. CDR3 in DNA: TGTGCCAGCAGCGGGGGCCCGACGGGCTTATACGAGCAGTACTTC.

This clone was seen a handful of times. The chain couples TRBV5-5 to TRBJ1-1; the D is unclear. CDR1 SGHKS and CDR2 YYEKEE come from the germline V gene (reference sequence). This CDR3 contains 15 residues. Trimming removed 2 bases from V and 1 base from J, with 12 bases in between. In nucleotides, the CDR3 is TGTGCCAGCAGCTTTCCCCCAGGTTCGAACACTGAAGCTTTCTTT. This sequence encodes CASSFPPGSNTEAFF.

The chain carries TRBV7-2 and TRBJ2-2, with D possibly matching TRBD1 (6 bases). The CDR3 sequence is 15 residues long. The V gene's germline CDR1 is SGHTA and CDR2 FQGNSA. Trimming took off 1 base at V and 5 bases at J, with 11 bases between the two ends. The DNA for the CDR3 is TGTGCCAGCAGCTTAGTGTCTAGGGGGACCGGGGAGCTGTTTTTT. Amino acids: CASSLVSRGTGELFF.

CDR3 nucleotides: TGTGCCTGGAGTGTTGAGTACTCTGGAAACACCATATATTTT. Protein: CAWSVEYSGNTIYF. J is TRBJ1-3 and V is TRBV30; D ambiguous. The length of the CDR3 is 14 residues. The germline V and J ends were trimmed by 0 bases and 0 bases, with 6 bases remaining between them. The germline CDR1 and CDR2 sequences are GTSNPN and SVGIG (reference sequence).

J is TRBJ2-1 and V is TRBV12-5, with 7 bases lining up with TRBD1. Germline-derived CDR1 and CDR2 are LGHNT and FRNRAP. The CDR3 extends over 14 amino acids. The V and J ends lost 7 bases and 9 bases, in that order; junction bases with no gene match: 12. In nucleotides, the CDR3 is TGTGCTAGTGCCCTAAGACAGGGTAGTAGTGAGCAGTTCTTC. It specifies CASALRQGSSEQFF.

This clone was seen more than once but under ten times. The gene calls are TRBV18 and TRBJ2-6; the match to TRBD1 covers 7 bases. The length of the CDR3 is 16 residues. The V gene's germline CDR1 is KGHSH and CDR2 LQKENI. The V and J ends lost 3 bases and 2 bases, in that order; junction bases with no gene match: 4. CDR3 in amino acids: CASSPNQGAGANVLTF. The CDR3 region has the DNA TGTGCCAGCTCACCGAATCAGGGGGCTGGGGCCAACGTCCTGACTTTC.

Here the CDR3 reads CAWRKGLGQPQHF. As DNA, the CDR3 is TGTGCCTGGAGGAAGGGGTTGGGTCAGCCCCAGCATTTT. The gene calls are TRBV30 and TRBJ1-5, with a tentative D call TRBD1 (5 bases). CDR3 length: 13 amino acids. V was cut by 3 bases and J by 6 bases, with 12 bases left in between. Germline V gene sequence: CDR1 GTSNPN, CDR2 SVGIG (reference sequence). Full variable domain (rest looked up from reference TRBV30 and TRBJ1-5): SQTIHQWPATLVQPVGSPLSLECTVEGTSNPNLYWYRQAAGRGLQLLFYSVGIGQISSEVPQNLSASRPQDRQFILSSKKLLLSDSGFYLCAWRKGLGQPQHFGDGTRLSIL.

This clone was seen a handful of times. V usage is TRBV28 and J usage is TRBJ2-5, with 8 bases aligning to TRBD2. The CDR3 length is 16 residues. Germline loops: CDR1 MDHEN, CDR2 SYDVKM. Unmatched junction bases numbered 13, after V lost 3 bases and J lost 7 bases. Here the CDR3 reads CASSLASGSHGGTQYF. CDR3 bases: TGTGCCAGCAGTTTGGCTAGCGGGTCCCACGGTGGGACCCAGTACTTC.

The gene calls are TRBV7-3 and TRBJ2-7, with 9 positions matching TRBD1. Germline CDR1 reads SGHTA; CDR2 reads FQGTGA. CDR3 length: 14 residues. With 5 bases clipped from V and 1 base from J, the junction kept 3 bases outside the gene matches. The CDR3, as DNA: TGTGCCAGCAGCCAGGACAGGGGATCCTACGAGCAGTACTTC. Its translation: CASSQDRGSYEQYF.